A selection of T cell receptor beta chains follows, all from one sample in a study of T cell clones after liver transplantation. Measured with immunoSEQ multiplex PCR; TCRdb has only the in-frame clones, and not every one. The sample carries roughly 100,000 clones, more than 75% recorded once. The starting material was CD4+ T cells from blood, obtained before liver transplant. The receptors were sampled from a human donor who received a liver transplant. CDR3s include the opening cysteine and the closing phenylalanine or tryptophan. D genes are given only for firm matches. Clone size is given for some rows only: seen once, a few or many times, or a class if the clone is expanded.

v_call: TRBV4-2
d_call: .
clone_size: .
j_call: TRBJ2-7
cdr3_aa: CASSPIIRQPYEQYF
cdr3_nt: TGTGCCAGCAGCCCAATAATACGACAGCCCTACGAGCAGTACTTC

v_call: TRBV6-1
d_call: TRBD2
clone_size: .
j_call: TRBJ2-5
cdr3_aa: CASSRLAGGPETQYF
cdr3_nt: TGTGCCAGCAGTAGACTAGCGGGGGGGCCAGAGACCCAGTACTTC

v_call: TRBV6-5
d_call: .
clone_size: .
j_call: TRBJ1-4
cdr3_aa: CASRPSRATNEKLFF
cdr3_nt: TGTGCCAGCAGGCCCTCCCGAGCAACTAATGAAAAACTGTTTTTT

v_call: TRBV5-4
d_call: .
clone_size: .
j_call: TRBJ1-1
cdr3_aa: CASSLGGGYTEAFF
cdr3_nt: TGTGCCAGCAGCTTGGGAGGAGGGTACACTGAAGCTTTCTTT

v_call: TRBV6-1
d_call: TRBD1
clone_size: .
j_call: TRBJ1-3
cdr3_aa: CASRAGTGAGNTIYF
cdr3_nt: TGTGCCAGCAGAGCCGGGACAGGGGCTGGAAACACCATATATTTT

v_call: TRBV5-1
d_call: TRBD1
clone_size: .
j_call: TRBJ2-2
cdr3_aa: CASSTSGTGNTGELFF
cdr3_nt: TGCGCCAGCAGCACATCCGGGACAGGGAACACCGGGGAGCTGTTTTTT

v_call: TRBV5-1
d_call: TRBD2
clone_size: .
j_call: TRBJ2-1
cdr3_aa: CASSWGLAGGENEQFF
cdr3_nt: TGCGCCAGCAGCTGGGGACTAGCGGGAGGGGAGAATGAGCAGTTCTTC

v_call: TRBV11-3
d_call: .
clone_size: few
j_call: TRBJ2-3
cdr3_aa: CASSLGSGSLTDTQYF
cdr3_nt: TGTGCCAGCAGCTTGGGCAGCGGCTCCCTCACAGATACGCAGTATTTT

v_call: TRBV11-2
d_call: .
clone_size: .
j_call: TRBJ1-2
cdr3_aa: CASSLESQGSYGYTF
cdr3_nt: TGTGCCAGCAGCTTAGAGAGTCAGGGGAGCTATGGCTACACCTTC

v_call: TRBV9
d_call: TRBD2
clone_size: .
j_call: TRBJ2-2
cdr3_aa: CASSASGGARGTGELFF
cdr3_nt: TGTGCCAGCAGCGCCAGCGGGGGGGCCCGGGGCACCGGGGAGCTGTTTTTT

v_call: TRBV5-4
d_call: .
clone_size: .
j_call: TRBJ1-3
cdr3_aa: CASSSSRAGNTIYF
cdr3_nt: TGTGCCAGCAGCTCCAGTAGAGCTGGAAACACCATATATTTT

v_call: TRBV27
d_call: .
clone_size: .
j_call: TRBJ2-2
cdr3_aa: CASSAGGRARIGTGELFF
cdr3_nt: TGTGCCAGCAGCGCCGGGGGCAGGGCCCGAATTGGGACCGGGGAGCTGTTTTTT

v_call: TRBV10-2
d_call: .
clone_size: .
j_call: TRBJ1-2
cdr3_aa: CASSSKGANYGYTF
cdr3_nt: TGCGCCAGCAGCTCCAAAGGGGCTAACTATGGCTACACCTTC

v_call: TRBV14
d_call: .
clone_size: .
j_call: TRBJ2-7
cdr3_aa: CASSRRNSYEQYF
cdr3_nt: TGTGCCAGCAGCCGACGGAACTCCTACGAGCAGTACTTC

v_call: TRBV5-5
d_call: .
clone_size: .
j_call: TRBJ1-1
cdr3_aa: CASIPSHGYTEAFF
cdr3_nt: TGTGCCAGCATCCCTAGCCACGGGTACACTGAAGCTTTCTTT

v_call: TRBV6-5
d_call: .
clone_size: .
j_call: TRBJ1-5
cdr3_aa: CASSAQGNQPQHF
cdr3_nt: TGTGCCAGCAGTGCACAGGGCAATCAGCCCCAGCATTTT

v_call: TRBV9
d_call: .
clone_size: .
j_call: TRBJ1-3
cdr3_aa: CASTPGNGLGLYF
cdr3_nt: TGTGCCAGCACCCCCGGAAATGGACTGGGCTTATATTTT

v_call: TRBV5-4
d_call: .
clone_size: .
j_call: TRBJ2-1
cdr3_aa: CASTTGGNEQFF
cdr3_nt: TGTGCCAGCACCACTGGGGGCAATGAGCAGTTCTTC

v_call: TRBV27
d_call: .
clone_size: few
j_call: TRBJ2-1
cdr3_aa: CASSRRNSNEQFF
cdr3_nt: TGTGCCAGCAGCCGCAGGAATAGCAATGAGCAGTTCTTC

v_call: TRBV27
d_call: TRBD2
clone_size: .
j_call: TRBJ2-1
cdr3_aa: CASISPSGGNNEQFF
cdr3_nt: TGTGCCAGCATTTCACCTAGCGGGGGGAACAATGAGCAGTTCTTC

v_call: TRBV21-1
d_call: .
clone_size: .
j_call: TRBJ2-3
cdr3_aa: CASSKVPDQVTQYF
cdr3_nt: TGTGCCAGCAGCAAAGTTCCTGACCAAGTTACGCAGTATTTT

v_call: TRBV29-1
d_call: TRBD2
clone_size: .
j_call: TRBJ2-3
cdr3_aa: CSVSTSGVPDTQYF
cdr3_nt: TGCAGCGTCTCGACTAGCGGGGTTCCAGATACGCAGTATTTT